This entry features one T cell receptor beta chain sequence. PCR amplification relied on 60 Vbeta primers (plus 13 Jbeta primers). Sequencing was performed with immunoSEQ multiplex PCR; in TCRdb, only in-frame clones are kept and a portion is missing. The sample lists about 140,000 clones, roughly 78% seen once, with roughly 2.2% in the top ten. The sample belongs to a study of cytomegalovirus exposure and HLA in healthy donors. This cohort consisted of healthy bone marrow donors. Donors likely had unrecorded immune exposures despite being nominally healthy when sampled. The CDR3 covers 15 residues. Germline CDR1 reads MDHEN; CDR2 reads SYDVKM. J lost 9 bases, V lost 4 bases, and 7 bases had no gene match.

The source of this sequence is a man under 40 in good health and CMV-seronegative. Material: PBMCs. The chain joins TRBV28 to TRBJ1-5; 12 bases fit TRBD1. The CDR3: CASSSGDRGLRPQHF. Written as DNA, the CDR3 is TGTGCCAGCAGTTCGGGGGACAGGGGGCTGAGGCCCCAGCATTTT. Looking up the rest from reference TRBV28 and TRBJ1-5 gives the full variable domain: DVKVTQSSRYLVKRTGEKVFLECVQDMDHENMFWYRQDPGLGLRLIYFSYDVKMKEKGDIPEGYSVSREKKERFSLILESASTNQTSMYLCASSSGDRGLRPQHFGDGTRLSIL.